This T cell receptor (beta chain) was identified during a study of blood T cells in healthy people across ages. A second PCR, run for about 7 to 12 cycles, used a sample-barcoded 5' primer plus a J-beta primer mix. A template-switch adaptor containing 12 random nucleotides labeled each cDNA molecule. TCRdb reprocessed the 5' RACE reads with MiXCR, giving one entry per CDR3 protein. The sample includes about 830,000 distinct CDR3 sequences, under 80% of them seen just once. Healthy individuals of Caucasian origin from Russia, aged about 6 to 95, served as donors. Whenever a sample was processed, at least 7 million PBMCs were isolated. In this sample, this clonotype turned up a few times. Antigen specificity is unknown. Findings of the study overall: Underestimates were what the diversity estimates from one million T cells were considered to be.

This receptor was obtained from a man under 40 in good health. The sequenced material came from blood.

For the CDR3, the DNA is TGCAGCGTTAAGTTCCTAGCGGGTGGAGAGACCCAGTACTTC. Protein product: CSVKFLAGGETQYF. The chain uses TRBV29-1 and TRBJ2-5, with 8 bases that match TRBD2. CDR3 length: 14 amino acids. Germline loops: CDR1 SQVTM, CDR2 ANQGSEA. With 5 bases clipped from V and 4 bases from J, the junction kept 9 bases outside the gene matches.